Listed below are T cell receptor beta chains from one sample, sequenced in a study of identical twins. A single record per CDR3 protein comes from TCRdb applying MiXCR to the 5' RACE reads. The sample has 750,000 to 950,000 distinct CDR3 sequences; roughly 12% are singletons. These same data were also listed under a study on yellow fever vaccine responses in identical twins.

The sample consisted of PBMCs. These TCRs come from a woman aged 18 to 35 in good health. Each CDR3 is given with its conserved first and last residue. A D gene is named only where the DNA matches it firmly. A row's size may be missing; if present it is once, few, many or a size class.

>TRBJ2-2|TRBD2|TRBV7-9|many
CASSRGLAGYTGELFF
TGTGCCAGCAGCCGCGGACTAGCGGGATACACCGGGGAGCTGTTTTTT
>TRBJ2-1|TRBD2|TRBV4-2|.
CASSPLAGDLPSYNEQFF
TGTGCCAGCAGCCCGTTAGCGGGAGACCTTCCCTCCTACAATGAGCAGTTCTTC
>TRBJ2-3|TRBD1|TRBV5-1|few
CASSLWDRVGTDTQYF
TGCGCCAGCAGCTTATGGGACAGGGTTGGGACAGATACGCAGTATTTT
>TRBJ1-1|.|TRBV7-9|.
CASSEVSNTKAFF
TGTGCCAGCAGCGAAGTCTCCAACACTAAAGCTTTCTTT
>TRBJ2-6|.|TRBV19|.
CASSIRLASGANVLTF
TGTGCCAGTAGTATCCGTCTTGCCTCTGGGGCCAACGTCCTGACTTTC
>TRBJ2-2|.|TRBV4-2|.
CASSQDPDTGELFF
TGTGCCAGCAGCCAAGACCCGGACACCGGGGAGCTGTTTTTT
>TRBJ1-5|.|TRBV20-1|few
CSARDSRENQPQHF
TGCAGTGCTAGAGATAGCAGGGAAAATCAGCCCCAGCATTTT
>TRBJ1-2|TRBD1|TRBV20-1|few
CSARTGTGRGDGYTF
TGCAGTGCTAGGACCGGGACAGGCAGAGGGGATGGCTACACCTTC
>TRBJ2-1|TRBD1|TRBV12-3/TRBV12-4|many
CASSRSWTGGEGEQFF
TGTGCCAGCAGCCGATCCTGGACAGGGGGAGAAGGTGAGCAGTTCTTC
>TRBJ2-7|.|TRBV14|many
CASSQNGGKTYEQYF
TGTGCCAGCAGCCAAAATGGTGGCAAGACCTACGAGCAGTACTTC
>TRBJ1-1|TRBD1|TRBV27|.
CSSSTTTGTGKAFF
TGTTCCAGCAGTACAACAACCGGGACAGGGAAGGCTTTCTTT
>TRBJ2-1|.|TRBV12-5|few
CASGLDGPGNEQFF
TGTGCTAGTGGTTTGGACGGGCCGGGAAATGAGCAGTTCTTC
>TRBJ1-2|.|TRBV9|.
CASSVVELTNYGYTF
TGTGCCAGCAGCGTAGTTGAACTAACTAACTATGGCTACACCTTC
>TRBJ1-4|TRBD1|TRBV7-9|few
CAGLTGERNEKLFF
TGTGCGGGGCTTACAGGGGAAAGGAATGAAAAACTGTTTTTT
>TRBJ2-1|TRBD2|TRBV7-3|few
CASSLKGPSGSSYNEQFF
TGTGCCAGCAGCTTAAAGGGACCTAGCGGAAGCTCCTACAATGAGCAGTTCTTC
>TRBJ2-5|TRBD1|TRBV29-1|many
CSVGRGLQGETQYF
TGCAGCGTTGGAAGGGGGCTCCAGGGTGAGACCCAGTACTTC
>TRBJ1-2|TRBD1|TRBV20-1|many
CSAGQGSYGYTF
TGCAGTGCCGGACAGGGATCCTATGGCTACACCTTC
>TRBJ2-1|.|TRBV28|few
CASKRNRQGPYNEQFF
TGTGCCAGCAAGAGGAATAGGCAGGGTCCCTACAATGAGCAGTTCTTC
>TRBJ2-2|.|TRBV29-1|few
CSATRDTNTGELFF
TGCAGCGCCACTCGGGACACGAACACCGGGGAGCTGTTTTTT
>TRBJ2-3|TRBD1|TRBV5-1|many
CASSLAGQGEDTQYF
TGCGCCAGCAGCTTGGCGGGACAGGGAGAAGATACGCAGTATTTT
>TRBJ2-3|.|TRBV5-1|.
CASSTTPYSTDTQYF
TGCGCCAGCAGCACGACACCTTATAGCACAGATACGCAGTATTTT
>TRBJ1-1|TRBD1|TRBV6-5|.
CASSSDRAKQISMNTEAFF
TGTGCCAGCAGTTCGGACAGGGCGAAGCAAATTAGCATGAACACTGAAGCTTTCTTT
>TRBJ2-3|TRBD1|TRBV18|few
CASSPLTGGGTDTQYF
TGTGCCAGCTCACCTTTGACAGGGGGTGGTACAGATACGCAGTATTTT
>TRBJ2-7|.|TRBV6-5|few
CASSYSSGRSWEQYF
TGTGCCAGCAGTTACTCGTCCGGCAGGAGCTGGGAGCAGTACTTC
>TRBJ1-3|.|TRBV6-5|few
CASSYKGRDTGSGNTIYF
TGTGCCAGCAGTTACAAGGGACGGGACACTGGCTCTGGAAACACCATATATTTT
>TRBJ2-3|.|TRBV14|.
CASSQEVWTIGTQYF
TGTGCCAGCAGCCAAGAAGTTTGGACTATCGGTACGCAGTATTTT
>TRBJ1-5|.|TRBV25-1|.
CASSRQGNQPQRF
TGTGCCAGCAGCAGGCAGGGTAATCAGCCCCAGCGTTTT
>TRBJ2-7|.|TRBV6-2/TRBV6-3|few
CATRRTINYEQYF
TGTGCCACGCGGAGGACAATAAACTACGAGCAGTACTTC
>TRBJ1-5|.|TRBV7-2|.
CASSLETGGNQPQHF
TGTGCCAGCAGCTTAGAGACAGGAGGTAATCAGCCCCAGCATTTT
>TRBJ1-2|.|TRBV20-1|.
CSARVTGQQTNYGYTF
TGCAGTGCTAGAGTAACAGGACAGCAGACTAACTATGGCTACACCTTC
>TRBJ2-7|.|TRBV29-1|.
CSAWATYEQYF
TGCAGTGCTTGGGCTACCTACGAGCAGTACTTC
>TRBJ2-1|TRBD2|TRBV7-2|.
CASSLAGGIHEQFF
TGTGCCAGCAGCCTAGCGGGAGGGATCCATGAGCAGTTCTTC
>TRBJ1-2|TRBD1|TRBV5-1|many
CASSFGQGDYGYTF
TGCGCCAGCAGCTTCGGACAGGGGGACTATGGCTACACCTTC
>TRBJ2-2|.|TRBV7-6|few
CASRQHNTGELFF
TGTGCCAGCAGACAACACAACACCGGGGAGCTGTTTTTT
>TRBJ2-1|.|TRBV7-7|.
CASSPFVSSYNEQFF
TGTGCCAGCAGCCCTTTTGTTAGCTCCTACAATGAGCAGTTCTTC
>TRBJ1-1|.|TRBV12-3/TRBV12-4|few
CASSPDGRAEAFF
TGTGCCAGCAGTCCCGACGGACGGGCTGAAGCTTTCTTT
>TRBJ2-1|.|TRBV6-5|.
CASSYTYRRTYNEQFF
TGTGCCAGCAGTTACACCTATCGACGGACCTACAATGAGCAGTTCTTC
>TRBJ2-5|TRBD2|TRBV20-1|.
CSAHHGGTTQETQYF
TGCAGTGCTCATCACGGGGGGACCACACAAGAGACCCAGTACTTC
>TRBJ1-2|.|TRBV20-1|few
CSASKGVNYGYTF
TGCAGTGCTAGTAAGGGGGTTAACTATGGCTACACCTTC
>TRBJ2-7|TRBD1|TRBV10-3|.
CAISEDRAAYEQYF
TGTGCCATCAGTGAGGACAGGGCCGCCTACGAGCAGTACTTC
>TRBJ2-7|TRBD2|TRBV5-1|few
CASSLDVGGPYEQYF
TGCGCCAGCAGCTTGGATGTGGGAGGGCCCTACGAGCAGTACTTC
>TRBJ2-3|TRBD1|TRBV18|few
CASSPQGTGNPTQYF
TGTGCCAGCTCACCACAGGGGACAGGCAATCCTACGCAGTATTTT
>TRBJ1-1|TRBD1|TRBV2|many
CASSTGGTEAFF
TGTGCCAGCAGCACAGGGGGCACTGAAGCTTTCTTT
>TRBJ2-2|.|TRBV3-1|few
CASSVPGHSTGELFF
TGTGCCAGCAGCGTCCCGGGACACAGCACCGGGGAGCTGTTTTTT
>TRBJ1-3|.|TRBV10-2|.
CASRAGDSSGNTIYF
TGCGCCAGCAGGGCAGGGGATAGCTCTGGAAACACCATATATTTT
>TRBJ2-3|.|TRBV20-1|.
CSARDPSGTDTQYF
TGCAGTGCTAGAGATCCTAGCGGCACAGATACGCAGTATTTT
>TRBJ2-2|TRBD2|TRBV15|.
CATSRGGSGGVAGELFF
TGTGCCACCAGCAGAGGAGGCAGCGGGGGGGTCGCCGGGGAGCTGTTTTTT
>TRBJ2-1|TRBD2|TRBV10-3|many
CAISVTSVGDEQFF
TGTGCCATCAGTGTCACTAGCGTCGGCGATGAGCAGTTCTTC
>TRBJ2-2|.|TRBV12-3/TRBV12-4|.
CASSFGSGSAGELFF
TGTGCCAGCAGTTTCGGGTCAGGGTCTGCCGGGGAGCTGTTTTTT
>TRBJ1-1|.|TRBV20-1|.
CSAREGGLAEAFF
TGCAGTGCTAGAGAGGGGGGTCTGGCTGAAGCTTTCTTT
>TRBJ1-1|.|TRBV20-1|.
CSASPIGGTEAFF
TGCAGTGCTAGCCCCATCGGTGGTACTGAAGCTTTCTTT
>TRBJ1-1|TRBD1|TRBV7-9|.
CASSWRQGTEAFF
TGTGCCAGCAGCTGGAGACAGGGAACTGAAGCTTTCTTT